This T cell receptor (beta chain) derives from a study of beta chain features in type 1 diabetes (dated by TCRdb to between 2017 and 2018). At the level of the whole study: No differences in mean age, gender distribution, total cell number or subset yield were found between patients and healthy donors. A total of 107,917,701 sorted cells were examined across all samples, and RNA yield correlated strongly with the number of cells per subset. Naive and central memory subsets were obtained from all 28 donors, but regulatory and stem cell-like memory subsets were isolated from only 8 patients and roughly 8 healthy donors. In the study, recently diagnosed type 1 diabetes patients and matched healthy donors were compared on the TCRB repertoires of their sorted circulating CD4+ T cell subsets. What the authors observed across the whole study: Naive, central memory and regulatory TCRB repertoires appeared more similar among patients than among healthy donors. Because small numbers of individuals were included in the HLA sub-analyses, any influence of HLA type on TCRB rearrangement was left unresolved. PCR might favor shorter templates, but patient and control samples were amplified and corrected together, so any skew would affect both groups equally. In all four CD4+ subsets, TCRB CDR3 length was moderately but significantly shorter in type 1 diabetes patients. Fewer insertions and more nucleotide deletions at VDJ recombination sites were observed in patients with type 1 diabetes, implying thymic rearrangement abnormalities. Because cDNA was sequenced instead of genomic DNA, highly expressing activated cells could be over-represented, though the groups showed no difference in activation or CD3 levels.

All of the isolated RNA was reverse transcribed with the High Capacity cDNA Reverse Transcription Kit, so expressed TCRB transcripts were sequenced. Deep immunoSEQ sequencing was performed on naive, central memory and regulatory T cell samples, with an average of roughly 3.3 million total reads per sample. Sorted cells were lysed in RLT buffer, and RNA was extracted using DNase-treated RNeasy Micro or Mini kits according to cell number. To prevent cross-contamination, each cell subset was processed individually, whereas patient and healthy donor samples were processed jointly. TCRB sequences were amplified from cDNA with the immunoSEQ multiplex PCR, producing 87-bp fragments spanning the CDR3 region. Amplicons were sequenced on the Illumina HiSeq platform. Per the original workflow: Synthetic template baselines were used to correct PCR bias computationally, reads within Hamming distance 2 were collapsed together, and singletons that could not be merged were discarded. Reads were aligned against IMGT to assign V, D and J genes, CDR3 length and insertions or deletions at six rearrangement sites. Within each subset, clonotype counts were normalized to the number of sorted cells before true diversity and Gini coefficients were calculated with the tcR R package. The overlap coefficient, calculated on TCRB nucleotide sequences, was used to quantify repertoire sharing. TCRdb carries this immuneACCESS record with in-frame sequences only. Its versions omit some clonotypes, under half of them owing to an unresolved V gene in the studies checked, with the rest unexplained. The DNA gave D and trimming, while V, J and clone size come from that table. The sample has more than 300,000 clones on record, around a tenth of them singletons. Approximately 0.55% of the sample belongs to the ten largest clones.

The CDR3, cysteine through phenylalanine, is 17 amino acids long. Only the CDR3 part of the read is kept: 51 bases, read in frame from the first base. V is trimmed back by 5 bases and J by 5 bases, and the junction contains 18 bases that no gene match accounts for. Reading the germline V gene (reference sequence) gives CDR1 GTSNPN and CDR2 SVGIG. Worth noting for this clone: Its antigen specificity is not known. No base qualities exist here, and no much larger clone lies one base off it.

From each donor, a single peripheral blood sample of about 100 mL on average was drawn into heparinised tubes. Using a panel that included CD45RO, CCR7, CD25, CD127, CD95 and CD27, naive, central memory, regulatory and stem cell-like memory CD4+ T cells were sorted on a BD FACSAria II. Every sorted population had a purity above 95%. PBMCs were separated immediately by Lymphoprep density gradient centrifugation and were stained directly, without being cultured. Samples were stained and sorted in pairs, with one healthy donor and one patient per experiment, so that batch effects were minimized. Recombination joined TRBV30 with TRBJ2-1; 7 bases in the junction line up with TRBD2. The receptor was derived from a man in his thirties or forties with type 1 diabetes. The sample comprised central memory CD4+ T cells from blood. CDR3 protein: CAWGIKAGRRRDNEQFF. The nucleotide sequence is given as TGTGCCTGGGGGATAAAAGCGGGAAGGCGCAGAGACAATGAGCAGTTCTTC. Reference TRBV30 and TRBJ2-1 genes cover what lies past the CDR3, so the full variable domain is SQTIHQWPATLVQPVGSPLSLECTVEGTSNPNLYWYRQAAGRGLQLLFYSVGIGQISSEVPQNLSASRPQDRQFILSSKKLLLSDSGFYLCAWGIKAGRRRDNEQFFGPGTRLTVL.